The 10 T cell receptor beta chains given below trace back to one sample, sequenced in a study of cytomegalovirus exposure and HLA in healthy donors. PCR was performed using 60 Vbeta and 13 Jbeta primers. Generated by immunoSEQ multiplex PCR, the TCRdb table keeps only in-frame clones and is missing some. The sample has approximately 130,000 clones, around 77% seen once. Input material: PBMCs. The receptor set was obtained from a middle-aged man in good health and CMV-seronegative.

This chain uses TRBV29-1 with TRBJ2-2; D not certain. Germline lookup yields CDR1 SQVTM and CDR2 ANQGSEA. Deletions cut 3 bases from V and 4 bases from J, with 9 bases between. The CDR3 covers 13 residues. CDR3 amino acids: CSVERSGTGELFF. The CDR3 DNA follows: TGCAGCGTTGAGAGGTCCGGCACCGGGGAGCTGTTTTTT.

The V call is TRBV4-1, the J call TRBJ1-6; TRBD1 matches at 7 bases. V was pared by 1 base and J by 9 bases, with 6 bases of the junction left unmatched. The length of the CDR3 is 15 residues. Germline V gene sequence: CDR1 MGHRA, CDR2 YSYEKL. The CDR3 region is CASSQGTGPRSPLHF. The CDR3 DNA follows: TGCGCCAGCAGCCAAGGGACAGGCCCGCGTTCACCCCTCCACTTT.

This sequence joins TRBV4-3 and TRBJ2-1; 9 nucleotides align to TRBD2. V lost 1 base, J lost 15 bases, and 10 bases stayed unmatched. The CDR3 loop spans 14 amino acids. CDR1 and CDR2 from the germline V gene are LGHNA and YSLEER. In DNA, the CDR3 is TGCGCCAGCAGCCAAGTTGGCGGGAGGGCGATACTGTTCTTC. This codes for CASSQVGGRAILFF.

The chain couples TRBV4-1 to TRBJ2-7, with 9 bases identical to TRBD2. J lost 7 bases, V lost 2 bases, and 9 bases had no gene match. The CDR3 sequence is 15 residues long. Germline V gene data show CDR1 as MGHRA and CDR2 as YSYEKL. As DNA, the CDR3 is TGCGCCAGCAGCCAATCGCTAGCGGGGCGCCTAGAGCAGTACTTC. This encodes CASSQSLAGRLEQYF.

The rearrangement uses TRBV19 and TRBJ2-7; TRBD2 aligns across 9 bases. This CDR3 contains 16 residues. J was trimmed by 5 bases and V by 2 bases; bases with no gene match: 10. Germline V gene sequence: CDR1 LNHDA, CDR2 SQIVND (reference sequence). This CDR3 reads CASSIFSGSPANEQYF. The CDR3 DNA reads as TGTGCCAGTAGTATATTTAGCGGGAGCCCCGCCAACGAGCAGTACTTC.

The chain joins TRBV7-9 to TRBJ2-7; 9 bases map to TRBD1. The V gene end was trimmed by 8 bases and the J gene end by 6 bases; junction bases not matched to a gene: 11. Germline-derived CDR1 and CDR2 are SEHNR and FQNEAQ (reference sequence). CDR3 length: 14 residues. The chain's CDR3 is CASLNDRGDFEQYF. The CDR3 DNA reads TGTGCCAGCCTTAACGACAGGGGGGATTTCGAGCAGTACTTC.

The chain recombines TRBV28 with TRBJ2-3; the D gene is possibly TRBD1 (6 bases). CDR1 and CDR2 from the germline V gene are MDHEN and SYDVKM. Trimming stripped 2 bases from V and 0 bases from J, with 12 bases between. The CDR3 contains 16 residues. The CDR3 DNA reads TGTGCCAGCAGTTTAACAGGGATAACTAGCACAGATACGCAGTATTTT. Protein product: CASSLTGITSTDTQYF.

CDR3: CASTIKRDRVPGELFF. CDR3 DNA sequence: TGTGCCAGCACCATAAAAAGAGACAGGGTTCCCGGGGAGCTGTTTTTT. The rearrangement links TRBV27 to TRBJ2-2; 7 bases match TRBD1. This CDR3 is 16 amino acids long. The V segment lost 7 bases and the J segment 6 bases; nucleotides outside the gene matches: 14. Germline-derived CDR1 and CDR2 are MNHEY and SMNVEV (reference sequence).

V usage is TRBV5-4 and J usage is TRBJ2-3, with D unclear. Trimming removed 0 bases from V and 3 bases from J, with 5 bases in between. Germline V CDR1 and CDR2: SGHNT, YYREEE (reference sequence). This CDR3 region has 13 residues. The CDR3 coding sequence is TGTGCCAGCAGCTTGGCAGGAACAGATACGCAGTATTTT. It codes for CASSLAGTDTQYF. The variable domain in full, completed from reference TRBV5-4 and TRBJ2-3, reads ETGVTQSPTHLIKTRGQQVTLRCSSQSGHNTVSWYQQALGQGPQFIFQYYREEENGRGNFPPRFSGLQFPNYSSELNVNALELDDSALYLCASSLAGTDTQYFGPGTRLTVL.

The chain couples TRBV10-3 to TRBJ2-1; no clear D. Germline CDR1 reads ENHRY; CDR2 reads SYGVKD. This CDR3 region has 16 residues. The V and J ends lost 0 bases and 2 bases respectively, with 11 bases between them. Here the CDR3 DNA reads TGTGCCATCAGTGAGTCTTTTTTAGCAGCCTACAATGAGCAGTTCTTC. Residues: CAISESFLAAYNEQFF.